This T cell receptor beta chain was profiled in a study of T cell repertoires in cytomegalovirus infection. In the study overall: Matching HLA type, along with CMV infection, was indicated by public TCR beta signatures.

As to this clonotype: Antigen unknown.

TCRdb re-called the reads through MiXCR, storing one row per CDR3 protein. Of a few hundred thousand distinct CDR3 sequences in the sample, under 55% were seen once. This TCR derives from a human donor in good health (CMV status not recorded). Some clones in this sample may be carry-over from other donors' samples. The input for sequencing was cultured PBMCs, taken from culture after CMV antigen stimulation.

In DNA form, the CDR3 reads TGTGCCAGCAGTTACTCCTTTTTGACTAGCGGGAGACTTAGCTCCTACAATGAGCAGTTCTTC. This gives the protein CASSYSFLTSGRLSSYNEQFF. The chain employs TRBV6-2 or TRBV6-3 and TRBJ2-1, with 12 bases matching TRBD2. This CDR3 is 21 amino acids long. V lost 0 bases, J lost 0 bases, and 12 bases stayed unmatched. The germline gives CDR1 MNHEY, CDR2 SVGEGT.